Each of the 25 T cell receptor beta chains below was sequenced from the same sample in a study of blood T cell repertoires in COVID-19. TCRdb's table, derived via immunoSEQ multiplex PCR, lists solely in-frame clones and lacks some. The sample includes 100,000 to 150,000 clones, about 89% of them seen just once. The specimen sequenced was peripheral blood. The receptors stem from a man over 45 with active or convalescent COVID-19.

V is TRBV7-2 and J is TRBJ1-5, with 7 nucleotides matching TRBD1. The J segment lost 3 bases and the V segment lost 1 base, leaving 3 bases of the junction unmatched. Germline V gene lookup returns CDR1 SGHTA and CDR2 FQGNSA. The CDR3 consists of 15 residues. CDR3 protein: CASSLGGQFNQPQHF. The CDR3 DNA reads TGTGCCAGCAGCTTAGGGGGACAGTTCAATCAGCCCCAGCATTTT. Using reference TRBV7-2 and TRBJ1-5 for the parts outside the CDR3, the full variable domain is GAGVSQSPSNKVTEKGKDVELRCDPISGHTALYWYRQSLGQGLEFLIYFQGNSAPDKSGLPSDRFSAERTGGSVSTLTIQRTQQEDSAVYLCASSLGGQFNQPQHFGDGTRLSIL.

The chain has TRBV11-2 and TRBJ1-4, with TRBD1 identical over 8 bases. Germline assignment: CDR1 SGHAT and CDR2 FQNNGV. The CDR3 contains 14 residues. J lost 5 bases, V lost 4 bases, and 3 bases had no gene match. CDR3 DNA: TGTGCCAGCAGCTCTTGGACAGGGAATGAAAAACTGTTTTTT. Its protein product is CASSSWTGNEKLFF.

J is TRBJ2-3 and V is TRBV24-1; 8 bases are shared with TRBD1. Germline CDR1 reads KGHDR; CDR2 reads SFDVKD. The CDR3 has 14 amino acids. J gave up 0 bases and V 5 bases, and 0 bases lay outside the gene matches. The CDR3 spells CATSGTGSTDTQYF. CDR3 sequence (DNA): TGTGCCACCAGTGGGACAGGGAGCACAGATACGCAGTATTTT.

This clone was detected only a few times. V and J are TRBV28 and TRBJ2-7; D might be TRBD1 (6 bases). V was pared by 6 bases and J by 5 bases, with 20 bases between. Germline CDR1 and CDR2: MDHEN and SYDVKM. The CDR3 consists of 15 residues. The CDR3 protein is CASSVPQGILHEQYF. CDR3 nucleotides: TGTGCCAGCAGCGTTCCCCAGGGGATCTTGCACGAGCAGTACTTC. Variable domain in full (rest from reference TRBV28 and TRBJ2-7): DVKVTQSSRYLVKRTGEKVFLECVQDMDHENMFWYRQDPGLGLRLIYFSYDVKMKEKGDIPEGYSVSREKKERFSLILESASTNQTSMYLCASSVPQGILHEQYFGPGTRLTVT.

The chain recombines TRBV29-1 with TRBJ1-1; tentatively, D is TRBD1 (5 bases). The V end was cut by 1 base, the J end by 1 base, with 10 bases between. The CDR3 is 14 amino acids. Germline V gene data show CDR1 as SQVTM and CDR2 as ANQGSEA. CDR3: CSVEGGRANTEAFF. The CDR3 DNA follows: TGCAGCGTTGAAGGTGGCAGGGCGAACACTGAAGCTTTCTTT.

The CDR3 DNA reads TGTGCCAGCAGTGAACGCAGGGCGCGGGAGACCCAGTACTTC. Residues: CASSERRARETQYF. The V and J genes are TRBV2 and TRBJ2-5, with D perhaps matching TRBD1 (5 bases). Between the trimmed V and J ends, which lost 2 bases and 5 bases, there was a span of 12 bases. The CDR3 has 14 residues. Germline loops: CDR1 SNHLY, CDR2 FYNNEI.

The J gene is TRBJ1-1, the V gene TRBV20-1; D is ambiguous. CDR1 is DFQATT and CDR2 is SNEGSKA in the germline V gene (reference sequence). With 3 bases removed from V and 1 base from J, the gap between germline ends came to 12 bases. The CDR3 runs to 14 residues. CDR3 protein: CSASSQRTNTEAFF. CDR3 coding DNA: TGCAGTGCTAGTTCACAGAGAACGAACACTGAAGCTTTCTTT.

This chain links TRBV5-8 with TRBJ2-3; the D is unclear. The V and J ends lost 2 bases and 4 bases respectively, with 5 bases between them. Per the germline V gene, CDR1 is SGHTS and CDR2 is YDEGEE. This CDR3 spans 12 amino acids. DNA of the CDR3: TGTGCCAGCAGCTTACTACCAGATACGCAGTATTTT. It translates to CASSLLPDTQYF.

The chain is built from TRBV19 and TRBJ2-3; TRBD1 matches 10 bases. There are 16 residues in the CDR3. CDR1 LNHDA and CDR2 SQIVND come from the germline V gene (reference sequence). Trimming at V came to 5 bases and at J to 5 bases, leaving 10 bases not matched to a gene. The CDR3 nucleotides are TGTGCCAGTAGTGTGAGGACAGGGGGAACTGGAGATACGCAGTATTTT. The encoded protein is CASSVRTGGTGDTQYF.

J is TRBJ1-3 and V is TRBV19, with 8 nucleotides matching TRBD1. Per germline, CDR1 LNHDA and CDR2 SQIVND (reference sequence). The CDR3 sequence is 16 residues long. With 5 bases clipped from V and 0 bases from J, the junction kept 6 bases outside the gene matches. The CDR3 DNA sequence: TGTGCCAGTAGTTCGACAGGGGCCAGCTCTGGAAACACCATATATTTT. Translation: CASSSTGASSGNTIYF. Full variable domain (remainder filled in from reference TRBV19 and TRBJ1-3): DGGITQSPKYLFRKEGQNVTLSCEQNLNHDAMYWYRQDPGQGLRLIYYSQIVNDFQKGDIAEGYSVSREKKESFPLTVTSAQKNPTAFYLCASSSTGASSGNTIYFGEGSWLTVV.

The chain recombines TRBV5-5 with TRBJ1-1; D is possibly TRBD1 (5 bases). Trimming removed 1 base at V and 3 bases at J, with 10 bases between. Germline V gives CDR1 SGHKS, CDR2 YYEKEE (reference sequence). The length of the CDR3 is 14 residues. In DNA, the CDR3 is TGTGCCAGCAGCTTGAGCAGGGAGGACACTGAAGCTTTCTTT. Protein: CASSLSREDTEAFF.

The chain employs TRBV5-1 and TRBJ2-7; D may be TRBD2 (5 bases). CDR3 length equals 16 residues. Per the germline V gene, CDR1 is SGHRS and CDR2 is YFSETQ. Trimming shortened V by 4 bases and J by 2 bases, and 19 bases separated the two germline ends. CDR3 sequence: CASSPYPEGATYEQYF. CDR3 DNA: TGCGCCAGCAGCCCCTATCCTGAGGGAGCCACCTACGAGCAGTACTTC.

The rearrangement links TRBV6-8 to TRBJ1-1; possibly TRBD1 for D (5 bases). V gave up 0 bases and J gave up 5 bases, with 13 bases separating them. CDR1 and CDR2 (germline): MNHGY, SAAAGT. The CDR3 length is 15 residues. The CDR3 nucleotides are TGTGCCAGCAGTTACTCGGGTCAGGGAGGTACTGAAGCTTTCTTT. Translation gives CASSYSGQGGTEAFF.

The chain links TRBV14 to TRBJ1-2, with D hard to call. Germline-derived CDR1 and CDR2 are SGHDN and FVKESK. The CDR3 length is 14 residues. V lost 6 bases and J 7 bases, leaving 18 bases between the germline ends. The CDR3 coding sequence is TGTGCCAGCAGGGGTCCCGGGATCCAACCTGGCTACACCTTC. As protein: CASRGPGIQPGYTF.

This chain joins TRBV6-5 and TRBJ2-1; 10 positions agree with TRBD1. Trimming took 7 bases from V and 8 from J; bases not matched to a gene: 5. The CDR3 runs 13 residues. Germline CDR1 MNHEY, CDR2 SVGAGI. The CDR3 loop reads CASNGDRGDEQFF. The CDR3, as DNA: TGTGCCAGCAACGGGGACAGGGGAGATGAGCAGTTCTTC.

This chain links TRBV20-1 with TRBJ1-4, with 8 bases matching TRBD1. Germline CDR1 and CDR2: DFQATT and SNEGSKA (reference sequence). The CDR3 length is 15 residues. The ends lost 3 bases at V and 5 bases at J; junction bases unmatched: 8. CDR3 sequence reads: CSASLSSGGNEKLFF. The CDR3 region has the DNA TGCAGTGCTAGTCTCTCGTCAGGGGGCAATGAAAAACTGTTTTTT.

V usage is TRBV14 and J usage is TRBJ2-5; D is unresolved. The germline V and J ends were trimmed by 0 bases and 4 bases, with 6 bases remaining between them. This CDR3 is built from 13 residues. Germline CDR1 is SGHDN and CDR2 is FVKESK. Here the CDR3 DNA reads TGTGCCAGCAGCCAAGATCACAGAGAGACCCAGTACTTC. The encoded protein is CASSQDHRETQYF.

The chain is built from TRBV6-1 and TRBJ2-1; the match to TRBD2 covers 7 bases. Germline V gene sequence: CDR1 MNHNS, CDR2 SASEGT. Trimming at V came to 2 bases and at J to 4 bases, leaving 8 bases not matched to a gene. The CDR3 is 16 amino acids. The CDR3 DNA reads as TGTGCCAGCAGTGAAATGGGCGGGAGAAGGTACAATGAGCAGTTCTTC. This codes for CASSEMGGRRYNEQFF.

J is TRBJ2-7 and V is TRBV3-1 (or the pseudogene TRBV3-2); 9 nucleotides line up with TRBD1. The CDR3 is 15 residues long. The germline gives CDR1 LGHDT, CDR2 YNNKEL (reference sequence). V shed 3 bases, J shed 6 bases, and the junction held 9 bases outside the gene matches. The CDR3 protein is CASSHVPDRGSEQYF. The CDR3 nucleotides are TGTGCCAGCAGCCACGTCCCGGACAGGGGAAGCGAGCAGTACTTC.

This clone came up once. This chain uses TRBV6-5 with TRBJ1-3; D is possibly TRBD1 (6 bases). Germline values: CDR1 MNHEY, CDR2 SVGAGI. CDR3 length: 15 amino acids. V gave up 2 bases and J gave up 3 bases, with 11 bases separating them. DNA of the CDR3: TGTGCCAGCAGTTACCGGGGGGCTTATGGAAACACCATATATTTT. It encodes CASSYRGAYGNTIYF.

CDR3 region: CASSDSRAGGLYEQYF. The CDR3 bases are TGTGCCAGCAGTGACTCTCGAGCGGGGGGGCTTTACGAGCAGTACTTC. This chain links TRBV6-4 with TRBJ2-7; 10 nucleotides line up with TRBD2. Germline CDR1 MRHNA, CDR2 SNTAGT. V lost 0 bases, J lost 4 bases, and 6 bases stayed unmatched. The CDR3 has 16 amino acids.

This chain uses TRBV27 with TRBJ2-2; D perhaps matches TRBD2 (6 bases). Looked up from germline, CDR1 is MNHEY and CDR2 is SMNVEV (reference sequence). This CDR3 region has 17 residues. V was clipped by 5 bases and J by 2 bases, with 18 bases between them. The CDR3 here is CASSLSGAYVNTGELFF. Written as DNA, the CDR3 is TGTGCCAGCAGTCTCTCGGGAGCCTACGTAAACACCGGGGAGCTGTTTTTT.

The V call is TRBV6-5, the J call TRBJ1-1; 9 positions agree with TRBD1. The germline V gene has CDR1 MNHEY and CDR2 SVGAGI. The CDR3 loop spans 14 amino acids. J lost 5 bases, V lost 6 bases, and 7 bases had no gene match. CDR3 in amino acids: CASSTGGLPTEAFF. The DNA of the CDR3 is TGTGCCAGCAGCACAGGGGGCCTACCAACTGAAGCTTTCTTT.

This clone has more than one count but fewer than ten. CDR3 sequence reads: CASSSGQAISYTF. The CDR3 DNA reads TGCGCCAGCAGCTCGGGACAGGCTATTTCCTACACCTTC. J is TRBJ1-2 and V is TRBV5-1; 8 bases line up with TRBD1. The V segment lost 3 bases and the J segment 10 bases; nucleotides outside the gene matches: 8. Per germline, CDR1 SGHRS and CDR2 YFSETQ. This CDR3 spans 13 amino acids. Based on the CDR3 plus reference TRBV5-1 and TRBJ1-2, the full variable domain is KAGVTQTPRYLIKTRGQQVTLSCSPISGHRSVSWYQQTPGQGLQFLFEYFSETQRNKGNFPGRFSGRQFSNSRSEMNVSTLELGDSALYLCASSSGQAISYTFGSGTRLTVV.

In DNA, the CDR3 is TGTGCCAGTAGTATAGACGGGGCTAGCGGGGTAGGTTCCTACAATGAGCAGTTCTTC. Its translation is CASSIDGASGVGSYNEQFF. The chain is built from TRBV19 and TRBJ2-1; TRBD2 matches at 9 bases. This CDR3 spans 19 amino acids. The V gene's germline CDR1 is LNHDA and CDR2 SQIVND (reference sequence). After removal of 0 bases from V and 1 base from J, the junction contained 10 bases not matched to a gene.